What follows are 32 T cell receptor beta chains derived from one specimen sequenced in a study of blood T cell repertoires in COVID-19. Profiling relied on immunoSEQ multiplex PCR, and the TCRdb table lists in-frame clones only, not all of them. The repertoire holds 130,000 or so clones, with roughly 80% as singletons. Specimen: peripheral blood. The receptor set was obtained from a woman older than 75 with acute or convalescent COVID-19.

V usage is TRBV6-5 and J usage is TRBJ1-2, with D hard to call. CDR1 and CDR2 from the germline V gene are MNHEY and SVGAGI. V was shortened by 7 bases and J by 7 bases, with 19 bases between the two germline ends. The CDR3 has 14 amino acids. The CDR3: CASNIGSRLGGYTF. DNA for the CDR3: TGTGCCAGCAATATCGGAAGCAGGTTAGGTGGCTACACCTTC.

The chain uses TRBV4-3 and TRBJ1-3, with unresolved D. The V gene's germline CDR1 is LGHNA and CDR2 YSLEER. V lost 4 bases and J 4 bases, leaving 14 bases between the germline ends. This CDR3 comprises 15 residues. The CDR3 DNA is TGCGCCAGCAGCCTGCTAGCGGTCGTCGGAAACACCATATATTTT. Translated, it gives CASSLLAVVGNTIYF.

This clone occurred a few times. The chain employs TRBV7-6 and TRBJ1-1, with D uncertain. The germline V gene has CDR1 SGHVS and CDR2 FNYEAQ. The CDR3 is made up of 13 amino acids. With 5 bases removed from V and 0 bases from J, the gap between germline ends came to 7 bases. The CDR3 sequence is CASSRDLNTEAFF. CDR3 DNA: TGTGCCAGCAGCCGGGATTTGAACACTGAAGCTTTCTTT.

The rearrangement joins TRBV7-2 to TRBJ1-3; no clear D gene. Germline CDR1 reads SGHTA; CDR2 reads FQGNSA. The CDR3 spans 13 residues. V lost 6 bases and J 4 bases, leaving 10 bases between the germline ends. The CDR3 nucleotides are TGTGCCAGCAGTGTGGAGGCAGGAAACACCATATATTTT. Its protein is CASSVEAGNTIYF.

The chain couples TRBV19 to TRBJ1-6; the match to TRBD1 covers 10 bases. This CDR3 has 15 amino acids. The V gene end was trimmed by 3 bases and the J gene end by 10 bases; junction bases not matched to a gene: 6. In germline, CDR1 is LNHDA, CDR2 SQIVND (reference sequence). The CDR3 nucleotides read TGTGCCAGTAGTATCGGGACAGGGGTCTTATCACCCCTCCACTTT. This encodes CASSIGTGVLSPLHF.

The chain uses TRBV5-1 and TRBJ1-1; D perhaps matches TRBD1 (5 bases). Germline V lookup: CDR1 SGHRS, CDR2 YFSETQ. The CDR3 runs 16 residues. Trimming removed 0 bases from V and 3 bases from J, with 15 bases in between. This chain's CDR3 is CASSLVVPTGYTEAFF. CDR3 sequence (DNA): TGCGCCAGCAGCTTGGTGGTCCCCACAGGCTACACTGAAGCTTTCTTT. Using reference TRBV5-1 and TRBJ1-1 for the parts outside the CDR3, the full variable domain is KAGVTQTPRYLIKTRGQQVTLSCSPISGHRSVSWYQQTPGQGLQFLFEYFSETQRNKGNFPGRFSGRQFSNSRSEMNVSTLELGDSALYLCASSLVVPTGYTEAFFGQGTRLTVV.

This clone was seen a few times. This sequence joins TRBV4-1 and TRBJ2-6; 7 bases map to TRBD2. After removal of 5 bases from V and 0 bases from J, the junction contained 4 bases not matched to a gene. The CDR3 is made up of 16 amino acids. Germline loops: CDR1 MGHRA, CDR2 YSYEKL. In nucleotides, the CDR3 is TGCGCCAGCAGCTGGGAGGGTTTCTCTGGGGCCAACGTCCTGACTTTC. This encodes CASSWEGFSGANVLTF.

V and J are TRBV10-3 and TRBJ1-5; D is unresolved. Germline CDR1 ENHRY, CDR2 SYGVKD. V gave up 11 bases and J gave up 0 bases, with 14 bases separating them. This CDR3 spans 14 amino acids. The CDR3 region is CAAQAGYSNQPQHF. Written as DNA, the CDR3 is TGTGCCGCCCAAGCGGGTTATAGCAATCAGCCCCAGCATTTT.

This sequence joins TRBV2 and TRBJ1-1; no clear D gene. CDR1 SNHLY and CDR2 FYNNEI come from the germline V gene. V was pared by 6 bases and J by 6 bases, with 14 bases between. The CDR3 runs to 13 residues. In nucleotides, the CDR3 is TGTGCCAGCAGGGCCACCCGCACCGCTGAAGCTTTCTTT. Translated: CASRATRTAEAFF.

The chain recombines TRBV7-6 with TRBJ2-3; 7 nucleotides align to TRBD1. The trim removed 2 bases at V and 2 bases at J, leaving 7 bases unmatched. The germline gives CDR1 SGHVS, CDR2 FNYEAQ. The CDR3 totals 16 residues. Here the CDR3 reads CASSLYRDRNTDTQYF. CDR3 bases: TGTGCCAGCAGCTTATACCGGGACAGAAACACAGATACGCAGTATTTT.

This sequence joins TRBV29-1 and TRBJ1-1, with D perhaps matching TRBD1 (6 bases). Germline V gene data show CDR1 as SQVTM and CDR2 as ANQGSEA. CDR3 length equals 12 residues. Trimming took 3 bases from V and 5 from J, leaving 10 bases between them. In DNA form, the CDR3 reads TGCAGCGTTGAGCGGGGGCGGACTGAAGCTTTCTTT. This gives the protein CSVERGRTEAFF.

The sample holds one count of this clone. J is TRBJ2-3 and V is TRBV11-2; D is undetermined. The CDR3 has 16 amino acids. V was trimmed by 1 base and J by 5 bases, leaving 16 bases between them. Germline CDR1 reads SGHAT; CDR2 reads FQNNGV. The CDR3 loop reads CASSLGVAPRGDTQYF. CDR3 bases: TGTGCCAGCAGCTTAGGGGTCGCACCTCGCGGAGATACGCAGTATTTT. Filled out from reference TRBV11-2 and TRBJ2-3, the complete variable domain reads EAGVAQSPRYKIIEKRQSVAFWCNPISGHATLYWYQQILGQGPKLLIQFQNNGVVDDSQLPKDRFSAERLKGVDSTLKIQPAKLEDSAVYLCASSLGVAPRGDTQYFGPGTRLTVL.

The gene calls are TRBV5-1 and TRBJ2-1; 11 bases align to TRBD1. This CDR3 contains 15 residues. V lost 4 bases and J lost 10; bases outside the gene matches: 10. Looked up from germline, CDR1 is SGHRS and CDR2 is YFSETQ. The CDR3 loop reads CASSPTGTGGREQFF. CDR3 nucleotide sequence: TGCGCCAGCAGCCCGACGGGGACAGGGGGAAGGGAGCAGTTCTTC.

The V gene is TRBV4-3, the J gene TRBJ1-4, with D tentatively TRBD1 (5 bases). Germline assignment: CDR1 LGHNA and CDR2 YSLEER. The CDR3 spans 14 residues. Trimming pared 1 base from V and 6 bases from J, leaving 9 bases between. The CDR3 loop reads CASSQGAGYEKLFF. In DNA, the CDR3 is TGCGCCAGCAGCCAAGGGGCAGGGTATGAAAAACTGTTTTTT.

The chain carries TRBV27 and TRBJ2-7; the match to TRBD1 covers 7 bases. CDR1 is MNHEY, CDR2 SMNVEV, per germline (reference sequence). The CDR3 contains 15 residues. V gave up 4 bases and J gave up 2 bases; unmatched junction bases: 8. The CDR3 is CASSSLGTATYEQYF. CDR3 bases: TGTGCCAGCAGTTCACTCGGGACAGCGACCTACGAGCAGTACTTC.

The V gene is TRBV6-6, the J gene TRBJ1-4; 10 positions match TRBD1. The ends lost 6 bases at V and 7 bases at J; junction bases unmatched: 8. The CDR3 sequence is 15 residues long. Germline V gives CDR1 MNHNY, CDR2 SVGAGI (reference sequence). This CDR3 reads CASSQDRGSGEKLFF. CDR3 DNA: TGTGCCAGCAGCCAGGACAGGGGGAGTGGTGAAAAACTGTTTTTT.

The chain recombines TRBV19 with TRBJ1-2, with D maybe TRBD1 (5 bases). Between the trimmed V and J ends, which lost 3 bases and 10 bases, there was a span of 18 bases. Per the germline V gene, CDR1 is LNHDA and CDR2 is SQIVND (reference sequence). The CDR3 has 14 residues. The CDR3 sequence: CASSIPGTERDYTF. The CDR3 DNA follows: TGTGCCAGTAGTATCCCCGGGACTGAACGGGACTACACCTTC. Full variable domain (outside the CDR3, taken from reference TRBV19 and TRBJ1-2): DGGITQSPKYLFRKEGQNVTLSCEQNLNHDAMYWYRQDPGQGLRLIYYSQIVNDFQKGDIAEGYSVSREKKESFPLTVTSAQKNPTAFYLCASSIPGTERDYTFGSGTRLTVV.

V usage is TRBV18 and J usage is TRBJ1-3; TRBD1 matches 7 bases. From germline, CDR1 is KGHSH and CDR2 LQKENI. V dropped 3 bases and J dropped 8; count of bases not matched to a gene: 7. The CDR3 runs to 14 residues. The CDR3 bases are TGTGCCAGCTCACCCCCAGGGACAGTACACACCATATATTTT. Residues: CASSPPGTVHTIYF.

The genes are TRBV3-1 (or the pseudogene TRBV3-2) and TRBJ1-6; possibly TRBD1 for D (5 bases). CDR1 is LGHDT, CDR2 YNNKEL, per germline (reference sequence). This CDR3 region has 13 residues. The germline V and J ends were trimmed by 4 bases and 6 bases, with 7 bases remaining between them. The CDR3 protein is CASSRDSNSPLHF. CDR3 sequence (DNA): TGTGCCAGCAGCCGTGACAGTAATTCACCCCTCCACTTT.

V and J are TRBV18 and TRBJ1-3; 9 bases fit TRBD1. The CDR3 runs 13 residues. V shed 6 bases and J 8 bases; nucleotides not matched to a gene: 5. Germline assignment: CDR1 KGHSH and CDR2 LQKENI. This CDR3 is CASSPDRGDTIYF. The CDR3 DNA is TGTGCCAGCTCGCCCGACAGGGGGGACACCATATATTTT. The complete variable domain, with remaining parts taken from reference TRBV18 and TRBJ1-3, reads NAGVMQNPRHLVRRRGQEARLRCSPMKGHSHVYWYRQLPEEGLKFMVYLQKENIIDESGMPKERFSAEFPKEGPSILRIQQVVRGDSAAYFCASSPDRGDTIYFGEGSWLTVV.

The chain joins TRBV5-1 to TRBJ2-7; no reliable D call. Germline V gene lookup returns CDR1 SGHRS and CDR2 YFSETQ. Trimming took off 4 bases at V and 6 bases at J, with 11 bases between the two ends. This CDR3 region has 12 residues. The CDR3 loop is CASSMGWSEQYF. The CDR3, as DNA: TGCGCCAGCAGCATGGGGTGGAGCGAGCAGTACTTC.

The chain joins TRBV4-3 to TRBJ1-5; possible D gene TRBD1, 6 bases. The CDR3 covers 17 residues. The germline V and J ends were trimmed by 1 base and 7 bases, with 20 bases remaining between them. Germline V gene lookup returns CDR1 LGHNA and CDR2 YSLEER. CDR3 nucleotide sequence: TGCGCCAGCAGCCAAGCCCGGGGAGGGGGGGCAGAACAGCCCCAGCATTTT. It translates to CASSQARGGGAEQPQHF.

This chain uses TRBV7-3 with TRBJ1-1; D gene unclear. The CDR3 covers 14 residues. Germline assignment: CDR1 SGHTA and CDR2 FQGTGA. With 5 bases removed from V and 4 bases from J, the gap between germline ends came to 14 bases. This CDR3 reads CASSPGGRVTEAFF. Written as DNA, the CDR3 is TGTGCCAGCAGCCCCGGTGGCCGGGTCACTGAAGCTTTCTTT.

This chain links TRBV3-1 (or the pseudogene TRBV3-2) with TRBJ1-1; perhaps TRBD1 as D (5 bases). Trimming took 4 bases from V and 1 from J, leaving 10 bases between them. Germline assignment: CDR1 LGHDT and CDR2 YNNKEL (reference sequence). The CDR3 has 14 amino acids. The CDR3 coding sequence is TGTGCCAGCAGCCCCCTCGGACAGAACACTGAAGCTTTCTTT. Translating gives CASSPLGQNTEAFF.

This clone was picked up a small number of times. The V and J genes are TRBV14 and TRBJ2-2, with D possibly matching TRBD1 (6 bases). V lost 1 base and J 4 bases, leaving 10 bases between the germline ends. The CDR3 runs to 15 residues. The germline gives CDR1 SGHDN, CDR2 FVKESK. The CDR3 region is CASSQGGRLTGELFF. The CDR3 DNA reads TGTGCCAGCAGCCAAGGGGGGCGCCTCACCGGGGAGCTGTTTTTT.

The chain has TRBV5-4 and TRBJ2-3, with D perhaps matching TRBD2 (6 bases). The CDR3 extends over 16 amino acids. Trimming removed 4 bases from V and 0 bases from J, with 15 bases in between. CDR1 and CDR2 from the germline V gene are SGHNT and YYREEE (reference sequence). Written as DNA, the CDR3 is TGTGCCAGCAGCCCCGGGACTGAATCTAGCACAGATACGCAGTATTTT. The encoded protein is CASSPGTESSTDTQYF.

The V gene is TRBV27, the J gene TRBJ1-4, with D tentatively TRBD1 (6 bases). The CDR3 sequence is 17 residues long. Per the germline V gene, CDR1 is MNHEY and CDR2 is SMNVEV (reference sequence). With 8 bases removed from V and 0 bases from J, the gap between germline ends came to 19 bases. CDR3 residues: CASSPGGGPSTNEKLFF. The CDR3 DNA reads as TGTGCCAGCTCCCCCGGGGGGGGCCCCTCAACTAATGAAAAACTGTTTTTT.

This sequence joins TRBV5-6 and TRBJ2-2, with TRBD2 matching 7 bases. The V and J ends lost 4 bases and 3 bases, in that order; junction bases with no gene match: 3. The CDR3 has 14 residues. The germline V gene encodes CDR1 SGHDT and CDR2 YYEEEE. CDR3 sequence (DNA): TGTGCCAGCAGCCGGGGGGAATACACCGGGGAGCTGTTTTTT. Residues: CASSRGEYTGELFF.

The chain uses TRBV9 and TRBJ2-5; 10 positions match TRBD1. CDR3 size: 16 residues. V gave up 2 bases and J gave up 1 base; unmatched junction bases: 5. Per the germline V gene, CDR1 is SGDLS and CDR2 is YYNGEE. In DNA, the CDR3 is TGTGCCAGCAGCGTCGGGACAGGGGTAGTCCAAGAGACCCAGTACTTC. Amino acids: CASSVGTGVVQETQYF.

The chain joins TRBV5-1 to TRBJ1-2, with D unresolved. Germline-derived CDR1 and CDR2 are SGHRS and YFSETQ. Deletions cut 3 bases from V and 4 bases from J, with 7 bases between. This CDR3 comprises 12 residues. The CDR3 reads CASSSEAYGYTF. In DNA, the CDR3 is TGCGCCAGCAGCTCCGAGGCCTATGGCTACACCTTC. Full variable domain (outside the CDR3, taken from reference TRBV5-1 and TRBJ1-2): KAGVTQTPRYLIKTRGQQVTLSCSPISGHRSVSWYQQTPGQGLQFLFEYFSETQRNKGNFPGRFSGRQFSNSRSEMNVSTLELGDSALYLCASSSEAYGYTFGSGTRLTVV.

This chain links TRBV6-6 with TRBJ1-5; 8 bases map to TRBD1. Trimming at V came to 9 bases and at J to 12 bases, leaving 10 bases not matched to a gene. The germline V gene has CDR1 MNHNY and CDR2 SVGAGI (reference sequence). This CDR3 has 12 amino acids. The CDR3 DNA reads TGTGCCAGTGGACAGGGAGCGACGCTCCAGCATTTT. Translated: CASGQGATLQHF.

V gene TRBV5-8 combines with J gene TRBJ2-3, with TRBD2 matching over 8 bases. This CDR3 spans 16 amino acids. Germline V gene sequence: CDR1 SGHTS, CDR2 YDEGEE. The V gene end was trimmed by 1 base and the J gene end by 5 bases; junction bases not matched to a gene: 9. In DNA, the CDR3 is TGTGCCAGCAGCTTGTACGGCGCGGGGGGTAAAGATACGCAGTATTTT. It yields the protein CASSLYGAGGKDTQYF.